The 15 T cell receptor beta chains reported below all come from one sample, sequenced in a study of blood T cell repertoires in COVID-19. Using immunoSEQ multiplex PCR, the repertoire was profiled, and TCRdb retains in-frame clones only, with some absent. This sample has about 250,000 clones, with more than 60% found just once. Sequenced sample: peripheral blood. Receptors were obtained from a woman aged 40-49 years with active or convalescent COVID-19.

This clone occurred once. V usage is TRBV27 and J usage is TRBJ1-6; 9 nucleotides align to TRBD1. Germline CDR1 is MNHEY and CDR2 is SMNVEV (reference sequence). V gave up 5 bases and J gave up 13 bases; unmatched junction bases: 6. The CDR3 totals 13 residues. In nucleotides, the CDR3 is TGTGCCAGCAGTCCTGGACAGGGGTATCCCCTCCACTTT. It specifies CASSPGQGYPLHF.

The chain has TRBV27 and TRBJ1-6; TRBD1 is a possible D gene (6 bases). The CDR3 consists of 13 residues. Germline CDR1 and CDR2: MNHEY and SMNVEV (reference sequence). V was pared by 3 bases and J by 15 bases, with 15 bases between. This CDR3 reads CASSFGQGYFLHF. The DNA of the CDR3 is TGTGCCAGCAGTTTCGGCCAGGGGTATTTCCTCCACTTT.

The rearrangement joins TRBV2 to TRBJ1-4; TRBD1 is a possible D gene (5 bases). Germline values: CDR1 SNHLY, CDR2 FYNNEI. This CDR3 contains 11 residues. Trimming took off 11 bases at V and 8 bases at J, with 12 bases between the two ends. The CDR3 loop reads CAGGAGEKLFF. The CDR3, as DNA: TGTGCCGGCGGGGCGGGGGAAAAACTGTTTTTT. The full variable domain, its missing parts supplied by reference TRBV2 and TRBJ1-4, is EPEVTQTPSHQVTQMGQEVILRCVPISNHLYFYWYRQILGQKVEFLVSFYNNEISEKSEIFDDQFSVERPDGSNFTLKIRSTKLEDSAMYFCAGGAGEKLFFGSGTQLSVL.

The chain links TRBV9 to TRBJ1-6; D gene ambiguous. V lost 2 bases and J lost 8, with 8 bases in between. The germline CDR1 and CDR2 sequences are SGDLS and YYNGEE. The length of the CDR3 is 13 residues. CDR3: CASSVHIYSPLHF. CDR3 sequence (DNA): TGTGCCAGCAGCGTCCACATTTATTCACCCCTCCACTTT.

V is TRBV12-2 and J is TRBJ1-5; the D call of TRBD1 is as the table states it, not checked on the DNA. TRBV12-2 is a documented pseudogene. CDR3 length equals 23 residues. The CDR3 nucleotides read TGTGCAAGTCGCTTAGTATTTCTCCTGGAGACAGGGAAGTTTGTGAGCGGCAATCAGCCCCAGCATTTT. Its protein is CASRLVFLLETGKFVSGNQPQHF.

J is TRBJ1-6 and V is TRBV18; D is unresolved. Germline V CDR1 and CDR2: KGHSH, LQKENI. This CDR3 contains 12 residues. V was trimmed by 2 bases and J by 14 bases, leaving 10 bases between them. The CDR3 region has the DNA TGTGCCAGCTCACCAAACTCGGAGACCCTCCACTTT. It codes for CASSPNSETLHF.

This clone turned up a few times. This sequence joins TRBV10-2 and TRBJ1-3; D is possibly TRBD1 (6 bases). Trimming pared 0 bases from V and 4 bases from J, leaving 10 bases between. CDR1 is WSHSY and CDR2 is SAAADI in the germline V gene. CDR3 length: 15 amino acids. CDR3 protein: CASSESTGKGNTIYF. The CDR3 DNA sequence: TGCGCCAGCAGTGAGTCCACAGGGAAGGGAAACACCATATATTTT.

The J gene is TRBJ2-7, the V gene TRBV11-2; D is possibly TRBD2 (6 bases). The CDR3 consists of 16 residues. Germline V gives CDR1 SGHAT, CDR2 FQNNGV. The V and J ends lost 7 bases and 0 bases respectively, with 19 bases between them. CDR3 in DNA: TGTGCCAGCACCCGAACTTGGGACTCCGACTCCTACGAGCAGTACTTC. Encoded protein: CASTRTWDSDSYEQYF.

This clone was detected only a few times. The rearrangement links TRBV6-1 to TRBJ1-4; D gene ambiguous. Between the trimmed V and J ends, which lost 3 bases and 4 bases, there was a span of 6 bases. The CDR3 sequence is 13 residues long. Germline values: CDR1 MNHNS, CDR2 SASEGT. CDR3 nucleotides: TGTGCCAGCAGTGACAGGAATAATGAAAAACTGTTTTTT. Translation gives CASSDRNNEKLFF.

The V call is TRBV27, the J call TRBJ2-2, with TRBD1 as a possible D gene (5 bases). The germline gives CDR1 MNHEY, CDR2 SMNVEV (reference sequence). The V gene lost 3 bases and the J gene lost 4 bases, with 12 bases spanning the gap. This CDR3 spans 15 amino acids. The CDR3 reads CASSFQTVPTGELFF. DNA for the CDR3: TGTGCCAGCAGTTTCCAGACAGTTCCCACCGGGGAGCTGTTTTTT.

The rearrangement links TRBV12-1 to TRBJ1-2. TRBV12-1 is given as a pseudogene. The CDR3 runs to 11 residues. Here the CDR3 reads CASSFHGRWPF. CDR3 coding DNA: TGTGCCAGCAGCTTCCATGGGAGATGGCCCTTC.

The chain has TRBV7-9 and TRBJ1-2; the match to TRBD1 covers 7 bases. The junction had 4 bases not matched to a gene; V was cut back by 1 base and J by 2 bases. This CDR3 has 15 amino acids. The germline V gene encodes CDR1 SEHNR and CDR2 FQNEAQ (reference sequence). The CDR3 sequence is CASSLGTGVNYGYTF. CDR3 bases: TGTGCCAGCAGCTTAGGAACAGGGGTGAACTATGGCTACACCTTC.

This clone was seen only a few times. The V and J genes are TRBV7-9 and TRBJ1-1; D not resolved. V lost 5 bases and J 1 base, leaving 11 bases between the germline ends. CDR1 is SEHNR, CDR2 FQNEAQ, per germline (reference sequence). The CDR3 runs to 14 residues. CDR3 sequence: CASSLGLGNTEAFF. DNA for the CDR3: TGTGCCAGCAGCCTCGGACTGGGGAACACTGAAGCTTTCTTT.

The J gene is TRBJ1-6, the V gene TRBV7-8; no clear D. The CDR3 is 14 amino acids. V lost 5 bases, J lost 7 bases, and 12 bases lay in between. CDR1 and CDR2 from the germline V gene are SGHVS and FQNEAQ. In DNA, the CDR3 is TGTGCCAGCAGCCTCCGTGGCCCAAATTCACCCCTCCACTTT. Its protein is CASSLRGPNSPLHF.

The V and J genes are TRBV24-1 and TRBJ1-2; D gene unclear. Germline-derived CDR1 and CDR2 are KGHDR and SFDVKD. With 5 bases removed from V and 4 bases from J, the gap between germline ends came to 16 bases. This CDR3 region has 15 residues. CDR3 sequence (DNA): TGTGCCACCAGTGGTGGGCCAGGCCATTTCTATGGCTACACCTTC. Protein: CATSGGPGHFYGYTF.